The entry below gives a single T cell receptor beta chain sequence along with its context. Both TCR beta VDJ combination and CDR3 sequence profiling were carried out. Genomic DNA was the template for this profiling. TCRdb redid the calling of the reads with MiXCR, one entry per CDR3 protein. The sample holds 200,000 to 250,000 distinct CDR3 sequences, around 60% seen once. These data come from a study of CD8+CD57+ T cells in acquired aplastic anemia. Study summary: On average, sorted CD4+ and CD8+ cells gave 3.2 ug of DNA.

The ends were cut back, 3 bases at V and 10 bases at J, with 13 bases in the middle. CDR3 length: 12 residues. Per the germline V gene, CDR1 is SEHNR and CDR2 is FQNEAQ (reference sequence). The TCR sequence derives from a human donor in good health. V gene TRBV7-9 combines with J gene TRBJ2-7; D not resolved. The sequencing input was sorted CD4+, CD8+, or CD8+CD57+ T cells (not recorded which) from PBMCs. The CDR3: CASSFNSDGQYF. CDR3 bases: TGTGCCAGCAGCTTTAACTCAGACGGACAGTACTTC.